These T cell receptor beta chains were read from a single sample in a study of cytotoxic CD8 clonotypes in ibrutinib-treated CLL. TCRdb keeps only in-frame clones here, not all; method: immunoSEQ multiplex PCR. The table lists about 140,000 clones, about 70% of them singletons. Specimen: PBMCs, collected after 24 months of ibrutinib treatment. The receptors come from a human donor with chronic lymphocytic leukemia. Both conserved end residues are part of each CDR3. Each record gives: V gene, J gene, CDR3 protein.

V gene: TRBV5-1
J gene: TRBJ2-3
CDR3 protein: CASSLGPTDTQYF

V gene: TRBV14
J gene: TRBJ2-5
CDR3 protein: CASSLLQGQETQYF

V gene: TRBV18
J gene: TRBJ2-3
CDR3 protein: CASSPVGTDTQYF

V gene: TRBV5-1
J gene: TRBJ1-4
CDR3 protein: CASSLEGRKEKLFF

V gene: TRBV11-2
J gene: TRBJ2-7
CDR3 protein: CASSLVASGRGPEQYF

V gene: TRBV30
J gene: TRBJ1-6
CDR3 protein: CAWSVGGLQLLHF

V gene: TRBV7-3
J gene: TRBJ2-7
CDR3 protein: CASSKGLAEEQYF

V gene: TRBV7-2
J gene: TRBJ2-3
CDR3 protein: CASSLGGTQVTDTQYF

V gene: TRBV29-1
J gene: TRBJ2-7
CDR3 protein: CSVEDRGGFPYEQYF

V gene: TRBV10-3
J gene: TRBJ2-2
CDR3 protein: CASSYWAGPENTGELFF

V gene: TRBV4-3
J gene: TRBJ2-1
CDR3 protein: CASSQDLAGVINEQFF

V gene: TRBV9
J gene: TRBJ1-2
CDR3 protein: CASSGTAISSYGYTF

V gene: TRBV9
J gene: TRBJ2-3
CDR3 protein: CASSVGAGSNTQYF

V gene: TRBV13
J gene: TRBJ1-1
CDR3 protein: CASGSNTEAFF

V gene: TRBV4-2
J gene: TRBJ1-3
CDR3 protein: CASSQDIGDTIYF

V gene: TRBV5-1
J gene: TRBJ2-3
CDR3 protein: CASSLDPLPTDTQYF

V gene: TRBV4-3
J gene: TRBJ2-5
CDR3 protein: CASSRGQQETQYF

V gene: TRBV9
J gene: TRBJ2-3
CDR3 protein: CASSRALADTQYF

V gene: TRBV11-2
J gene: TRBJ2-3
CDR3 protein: CASSLVGGTGGTDTQYF

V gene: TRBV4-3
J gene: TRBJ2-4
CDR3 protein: CASSQAEPSSDIQYF

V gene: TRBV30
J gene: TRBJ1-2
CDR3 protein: CAWSLWGGGYTF

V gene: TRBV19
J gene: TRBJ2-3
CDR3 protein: CASSIGTTRNTQYF

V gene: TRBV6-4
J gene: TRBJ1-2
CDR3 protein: CATQGPDYGYTF

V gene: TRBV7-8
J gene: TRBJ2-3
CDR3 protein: CASSLGGDSGVSTDTQYF

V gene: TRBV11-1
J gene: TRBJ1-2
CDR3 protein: CASSLTATNYGYTF

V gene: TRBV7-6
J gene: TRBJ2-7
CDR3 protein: CASSPEGQGRSEQYF

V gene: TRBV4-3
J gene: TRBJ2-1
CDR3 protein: CASSQGRDPPYNEQFF

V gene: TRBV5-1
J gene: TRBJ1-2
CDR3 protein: CASSPTQGYGYTF

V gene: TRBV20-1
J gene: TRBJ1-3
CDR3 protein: CSARDMNTIYF

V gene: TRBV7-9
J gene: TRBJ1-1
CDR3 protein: CASSLSTGWTEAFF

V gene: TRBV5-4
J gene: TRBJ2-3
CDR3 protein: CASSPGTTSTDTQYF

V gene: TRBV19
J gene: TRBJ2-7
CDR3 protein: CASSVRPTYEQYF

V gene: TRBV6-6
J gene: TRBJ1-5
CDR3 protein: CASSYSGRGDGPQHF

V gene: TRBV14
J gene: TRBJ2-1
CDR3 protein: CASSQGSVAKQFF

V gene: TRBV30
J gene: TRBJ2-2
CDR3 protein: CAWSRGPTTFSNTGELFF

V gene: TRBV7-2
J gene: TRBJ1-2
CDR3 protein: CASSPRPGQIGYGYTF

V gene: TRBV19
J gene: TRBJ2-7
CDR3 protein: CASSISSTSYEQYF

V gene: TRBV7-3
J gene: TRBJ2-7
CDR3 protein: CASSPTGSGEQYF

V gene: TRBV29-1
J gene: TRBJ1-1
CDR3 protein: CSARRDTEAFF

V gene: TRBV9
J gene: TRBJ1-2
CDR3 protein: CASSVDGQDGGYTF

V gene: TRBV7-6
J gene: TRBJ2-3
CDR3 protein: CASSLRPTSPGTDTQYF

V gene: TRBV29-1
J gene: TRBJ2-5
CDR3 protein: CSAGGQGVHQWETQYF

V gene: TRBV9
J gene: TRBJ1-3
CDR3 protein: CASSHWDSSGNTIYF

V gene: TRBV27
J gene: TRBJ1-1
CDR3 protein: CASSLLGRGSEAFF

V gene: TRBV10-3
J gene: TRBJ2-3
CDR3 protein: CAISESPRSTDTQYF

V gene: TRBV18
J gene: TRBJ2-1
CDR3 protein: CASSPPGRAASGEQFF

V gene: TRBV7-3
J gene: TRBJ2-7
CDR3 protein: CASSHRRQSSYEQYF

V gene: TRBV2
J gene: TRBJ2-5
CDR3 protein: CASSEPGGGTQYF

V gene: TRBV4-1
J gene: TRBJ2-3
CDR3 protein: CASSPGGLAGRTDTQYF

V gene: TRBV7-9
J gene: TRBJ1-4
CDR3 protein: CASSSGAGGEEKLFF

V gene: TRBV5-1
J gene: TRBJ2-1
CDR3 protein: CASSPGTAGPDEQFF

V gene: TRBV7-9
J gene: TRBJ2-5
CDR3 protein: CASSLAGNPEGQYF